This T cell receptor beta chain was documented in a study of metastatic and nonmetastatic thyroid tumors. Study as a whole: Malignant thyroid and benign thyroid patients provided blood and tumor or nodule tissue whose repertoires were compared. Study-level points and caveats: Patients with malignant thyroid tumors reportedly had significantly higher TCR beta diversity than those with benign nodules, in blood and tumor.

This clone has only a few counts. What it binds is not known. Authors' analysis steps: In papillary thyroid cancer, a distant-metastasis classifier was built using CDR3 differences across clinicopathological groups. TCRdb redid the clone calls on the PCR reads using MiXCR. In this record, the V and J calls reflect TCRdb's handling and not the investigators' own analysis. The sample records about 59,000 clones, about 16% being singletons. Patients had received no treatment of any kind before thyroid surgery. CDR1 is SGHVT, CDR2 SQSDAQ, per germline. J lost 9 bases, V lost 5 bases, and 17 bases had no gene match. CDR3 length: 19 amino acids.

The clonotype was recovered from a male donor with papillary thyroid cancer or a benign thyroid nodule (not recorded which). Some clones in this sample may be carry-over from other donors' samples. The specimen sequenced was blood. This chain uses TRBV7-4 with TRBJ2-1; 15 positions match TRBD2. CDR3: CASSGGLAGGSTSLGEQFF. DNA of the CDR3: TGTGCCAGCAGCGGGGGACTAGCGGGAGGCTCGACTTCATTAGGTGAGCAGTTCTTC.